This TCR beta chain emerged from a study of T cells expressing NK-cell markers. The CDR3 is 14 residues long. Germline assignment: CDR1 LGHDT and CDR2 YNNKEL (reference sequence). TCRdb reprocessed the 5' RACE reads and reports one entry per CDR3 protein, with no DNA. The table lists 550,000 to 600,000 distinct CDR3 sequences. Sequencing was done on a sample of blood T cells: a sorted CD56 or NKG2C T cell subset, CD4+ or CD8+ T cells, or bulk PBMC T cells (not recorded which). The chain has TRBV3-1 and TRBJ2-7. The TCR sequence derives from a man in his late teens or twenties in good health. CDR3 protein: CASSYNSASYEQYF.